Listed here are 8 T cell receptor beta chains from one sample, sequenced in a study of T cells after yellow fever vaccination. TCRdb fed the 5' RACE reads into MiXCR, producing one record per CDR3 protein. This sample has 450,000 to 600,000 distinct CDR3 sequences, with around 17% found just once. The sequenced sample was PBMCs, obtained less than 6 days after the first yellow fever vaccination. The receptors stem from a man aged 18 to 29 who received the YFV17D yellow fever vaccine.

This clonotype was picked up a small number of times. V and J are TRBV7-2 and TRBJ1-1; D unresolved. Germline loops: CDR1 SGHTA, CDR2 FQGNSA. The CDR3 is made up of 14 amino acids. Trimming stripped 5 bases from V and 5 bases from J, with 15 bases between. CDR3 sequence: CASSPRSVGTEAFF. Here the CDR3 DNA reads TGTGCCAGCAGCCCGCGGTCGGTCGGAACTGAAGCTTTCTTT.

Only a few counts were recorded for this clonotype. This chain connects TRBV5-1 to TRBJ2-5; a weak D match, TRBD1 (5 bases). Germline lookup yields CDR1 SGHRS and CDR2 YFSETQ. Trimming cost V 4 bases and J 3 bases, with 13 bases left between them. The CDR3 covers 14 residues. The CDR3 sequence is CASSGAGSKETQYF. CDR3 coding DNA: TGCGCCAGCAGCGGGGCAGGATCTAAAGAGACCCAGTACTTC.

In this sample, this clonotype turned up a few times. The chain joins TRBV12-3 or TRBV12-4 to TRBJ1-4; the D is unclear. The V gene lost 5 bases and the J gene lost 8 bases, with 15 bases spanning the gap. This CDR3 is built from 14 residues. The CDR3 reads CASSPLGFLEKLFF. CDR3 in DNA: TGTGCCAGCAGTCCCTTGGGATTTCTCGAAAAACTGTTTTTT.

The rearrangement links TRBV6-2 or TRBV6-3 to TRBJ2-1; D gene unclear. Germline CDR1 MNHEY, CDR2 SVGEGT. V was shortened by 2 bases and J by 10 bases, with 15 bases between the two germline ends. The CDR3 totals 14 residues. As DNA, the CDR3 is TGTGCCAGCAGTTACCTCGGCAACCGACCGGAGCAGTTCTTC. Protein: CASSYLGNRPEQFF.

The chain is built from TRBV5-6 and TRBJ2-1, with 7 bases identical to TRBD1. V was clipped by 4 bases and J by 5 bases; unmatched bases: 9. The V gene's germline CDR1 is SGHDT and CDR2 YYEEEE. This CDR3 spans 15 amino acids. The DNA for the CDR3 is TGTGCCAGCAGCCCCAACACGGGACAGCACAATGAGCAGTTCTTC. Its translation is CASSPNTGQHNEQFF. The variable domain in full, completed from reference TRBV5-6 and TRBJ2-1, reads DAGVTQSPTHLIKTRGQQVTLRCSPKSGHDTVSWYQQALGQGPQFIFQYYEEEERQRGNFPDRFSGHQFPNYSSELNVNALLLGDSALYLCASSPNTGQHNEQFFGPGTRLTVL.

This chain joins TRBV7-9 and TRBJ1-4, with TRBD1 as a possible D gene (5 bases). The CDR3 totals 13 residues. V was trimmed by 8 bases and J by 5 bases, leaving 12 bases between them. The germline CDR1 and CDR2 sequences are SEHNR and FQNEAQ (reference sequence). CDR3 coding DNA: TGTGCCAGCGGGAGACAGCTAAATGAAAAACTGTTTTTT. This encodes CASGRQLNEKLFF.

In this sample, this clonotype turned up a few times. The gene calls are TRBV4-1 and TRBJ2-1; TRBD2 matches at 9 bases. This CDR3 is built from 15 residues. V trimming: 2 bases; J trimming: 6 bases; junction bases outside the gene matches: 5. Germline V lookup: CDR1 MGHRA, CDR2 YSYEKL. As DNA, the CDR3 is TGCGCCAGCAGCCAACCCCTAGCGGGGTTCAATGAGCAGTTCTTC. It is translated as CASSQPLAGFNEQFF.

CDR3 loop: CASSYGMSSGLDTQYF. The CDR3 nucleotides are TGTGCCAGCAGCTATGGGATGTCATCGGGGTTGGATACGCAGTATTTT. This chain links TRBV7-2 with TRBJ2-3; D possibly corresponds to TRBD2 (5 bases). V gave up 4 bases and J gave up 6 bases, with 20 bases separating them. The CDR3 is 16 residues long. Germline CDR1 SGHTA, CDR2 FQGNSA. Full variable domain (outside the CDR3, taken from reference TRBV7-2 and TRBJ2-3): GAGVSQSPSNKVTEKGKDVELRCDPISGHTALYWYRQSLGQGLEFLIYFQGNSAPDKSGLPSDRFSAERTGGSVSTLTIQRTQQEDSAVYLCASSYGMSSGLDTQYFGPGTRLTVL.